Listed below are T cell receptor beta chains from one sample, sequenced in a study of metastatic and nonmetastatic thyroid tumors. With MiXCR, TCRdb called clones anew from the PCR reads. Among about 13,000 clones listed, around 23% were seen once. The sequenced sample was blood. Receptor source: a female donor with papillary thyroid cancer or a benign thyroid nodule (not recorded which). Some clones in this sample may be carry-over from other donors' samples. The conserved cysteine and the conserved F or W are not part of the CDR3 here. Expanded clones get a size class; other rows say once, few or many, or leave the size out.

J gene: TRBJ2-1; V gene: TRBV20-1; clone size: many; CDR3 protein: SADRGEQF
J gene: TRBJ2-3; V gene: TRBV3-1; clone size: many; CDR3 protein: ASSQTPGLAADTQY
J gene: TRBJ1-1; V gene: TRBV20-1; clone size: many; CDR3 protein: SARRAGNGNTEAF
J gene: TRBJ1-2; V gene: TRBV20-1; clone size: -; CDR3 protein: SARDVRGRGFGYT
J gene: TRBJ2-1; V gene: TRBV6-1; clone size: medium-sized; CDR3 protein: AIAGASFNEQF
J gene: TRBJ1-1; V gene: TRBV7-2; clone size: many; CDR3 protein: ASSLVQGANTEAF
J gene: TRBJ2-7; V gene: TRBV5-1; clone size: many; CDR3 protein: ASSVFGETGLVPYEQY
J gene: TRBJ1-6; V gene: TRBV6-1; clone size: few; CDR3 protein: ASTGNNSPLH
J gene: TRBJ2-7; V gene: TRBV6-1; clone size: medium-sized; CDR3 protein: ASIPSAGLALQY
J gene: TRBJ2-1; V gene: TRBV3-1; clone size: many; CDR3 protein: ASSPQSGTSGRAFFNEQF
J gene: TRBJ1-6; V gene: TRBV30; clone size: many; CDR3 protein: AWSPVTLSSSPLH
J gene: TRBJ2-7; V gene: TRBV11-1; clone size: -; CDR3 protein: ASSLPGQGSSYEQY
J gene: TRBJ1-3; V gene: TRBV5-1; clone size: -; CDR3 protein: ASSLEGRAGNTIY
J gene: TRBJ2-1; V gene: TRBV27; clone size: many; CDR3 protein: ASSPPGRSMYNEQF
J gene: TRBJ2-1; V gene: TRBV5-1; clone size: many; CDR3 protein: ASSLVVGSYNEQF
J gene: TRBJ1-1; V gene: TRBV10-3; clone size: few; CDR3 protein: ASGGAGGTEAF
J gene: TRBJ1-1; V gene: TRBV20-1; clone size: many; CDR3 protein: SVRGQGKGLNTEAF
J gene: TRBJ2-2; V gene: TRBV5-1; clone size: -; CDR3 protein: ASSLVGRGGITGELF
J gene: TRBJ1-1; V gene: TRBV18; clone size: many; CDR3 protein: ASSQGHAENTEAF
J gene: TRBJ1-5; V gene: TRBV11-2; clone size: many; CDR3 protein: ASSLAASNQPQH
J gene: TRBJ2-5; V gene: TRBV6-2/TRBV6-3; clone size: medium-sized; CDR3 protein: ASSLFGRETQY
J gene: TRBJ1-1; V gene: TRBV6-5; clone size: medium-sized; CDR3 protein: ASSYSENTEAF
J gene: TRBJ2-3; V gene: TRBV12-3/TRBV12-4; clone size: medium-sized; CDR3 protein: ASSLFPLVVGDTQY
J gene: TRBJ1-5; V gene: TRBV7-8; clone size: -; CDR3 protein: ASSQVQGIYVSQPQH
J gene: TRBJ1-1; V gene: TRBV6-5; clone size: -; CDR3 protein: ASSLRGGTEAF
J gene: TRBJ2-7; V gene: TRBV6-1; clone size: few; CDR3 protein: ASTPGQIYEQY
J gene: TRBJ2-6; V gene: TRBV7-9; clone size: many; CDR3 protein: ASSFRGISGANVLT
J gene: TRBJ1-1; V gene: TRBV14; clone size: many; CDR3 protein: ASSPSHEAF
J gene: TRBJ2-1; V gene: TRBV27; clone size: medium-sized; CDR3 protein: ASSSRTSGVGEQF
J gene: TRBJ1-1; V gene: TRBV5-1; clone size: many; CDR3 protein: ASSLSGMNTEAF
J gene: TRBJ2-5; V gene: TRBV20-1; clone size: many; CDR3 protein: SARLAGGGTQY
J gene: TRBJ2-7; V gene: TRBV5-1; clone size: many; CDR3 protein: ASSFAGSSYEQY
J gene: TRBJ1-4; V gene: TRBV15; clone size: many; CDR3 protein: ATSRDWTASDEKLF
J gene: TRBJ1-5; V gene: TRBV28; clone size: medium-sized; CDR3 protein: ATHFDSNQPQH
J gene: TRBJ1-1; V gene: TRBV28; clone size: medium-sized; CDR3 protein: ASSLSLGQGWNTEAF
J gene: TRBJ2-7; V gene: TRBV20-1; clone size: medium-sized; CDR3 protein: SATEGGQDEQY
J gene: TRBJ1-4; V gene: TRBV24-1; clone size: few; CDR3 protein: ATKGGGGEKLF
J gene: TRBJ2-1; V gene: TRBV14; clone size: many; CDR3 protein: ASSQVRGIYNEQF
J gene: TRBJ2-3; V gene: TRBV12-3/TRBV12-4; clone size: few; CDR3 protein: ASNQGFGTDTQY
J gene: TRBJ2-2; V gene: TRBV7-8; clone size: many; CDR3 protein: ASSHWDRPGELF
J gene: TRBJ2-3; V gene: TRBV11-2; clone size: -; CDR3 protein: ASSLDTSVRGSTDTQY
J gene: TRBJ2-1; V gene: TRBV6-2/TRBV6-3; clone size: large; CDR3 protein: ASSYGTSGNEQF
J gene: TRBJ1-3; V gene: TRBV12-3/TRBV12-4; clone size: medium-sized; CDR3 protein: ASSFSGGRGNTIY
J gene: TRBJ2-1; V gene: TRBV9; clone size: many; CDR3 protein: ASSRDLVQF
J gene: TRBJ1-2; V gene: TRBV20-1; clone size: -; CDR3 protein: SARTVGGYT
J gene: TRBJ2-1; V gene: TRBV11-1; clone size: many; CDR3 protein: ASSSRNPNKSSYNEQF
J gene: TRBJ2-7; V gene: TRBV5-4; clone size: many; CDR3 protein: ASSLGGVVEQY
J gene: TRBJ2-2; V gene: TRBV12-3/TRBV12-4; clone size: -; CDR3 protein: ASSLVGTGLSTGELF
J gene: TRBJ2-5; V gene: TRBV2; clone size: many; CDR3 protein: ASSDKAGRGETQY
J gene: TRBJ1-5; V gene: TRBV19; clone size: -; CDR3 protein: ASHYSISNQPQH
J gene: TRBJ1-2; V gene: TRBV6-1; clone size: medium-sized; CDR3 protein: ASSLQGPMNYGYT
J gene: TRBJ2-5; V gene: TRBV24-1; clone size: medium-sized; CDR3 protein: ATSTPGSQETQY
J gene: TRBJ2-1; V gene: TRBV3-1; clone size: many; CDR3 protein: ASSQVGGGAYEQF
J gene: TRBJ2-1; V gene: TRBV6-1; clone size: -; CDR3 protein: GSIGPNEQF
J gene: TRBJ2-1; V gene: TRBV28; clone size: -; CDR3 protein: AIQDTYNEQF
J gene: TRBJ1-1; V gene: TRBV18; clone size: -; CDR3 protein: ASSPELNTEAF
J gene: TRBJ2-7; V gene: TRBV28; clone size: medium-sized; CDR3 protein: ASSHRGSQN
J gene: TRBJ2-1; V gene: TRBV10-3; clone size: -; CDR3 protein: ALRTGSDNEQF
J gene: TRBJ2-2; V gene: TRBV20-1; clone size: many; CDR3 protein: SARKGRVGTGELF
J gene: TRBJ2-1; V gene: TRBV30; clone size: few; CDR3 protein: AWGGERDWDEQF